This passage covers 6 T cell receptor beta chains from one sample sequenced in a study of Ad26.COV2.S vaccination and SARS-CoV-2 variants. Treatment specified: roughly 18 received Ad26.COV2.S at low or high dose, single or two shots; several received placebo; per-sample allocation not given. Specimens were obtained on day 63 following the first vaccine or placebo injection. Measured with immunoSEQ multiplex PCR; TCRdb has only the in-frame clones, and not every one. The sample includes hundreds of thousands of clones, around 86% of them seen just once. Sequenced material: peripheral blood, taken in a trial of Ad26.COV2.S vaccine versus placebo. The receptors originated from a person aged 18 to 59 who received the Ad26.COV2.S COVID-19 vaccine or a placebo.

CDR3 DNA: TGTGCCTGGAGCTGGGACGCTGAGGCTGAAGCTTTCTTT. This codes for CAWSWDAEAEAFF. This chain joins TRBV30 and TRBJ1-1; a weak D match, TRBD1 (5 bases). The CDR3 spans 13 residues. Germline V lookup: CDR1 GTSNPN, CDR2 SVGIG (reference sequence). With 3 bases removed from V and 6 bases from J, the gap between germline ends came to 14 bases.

This chain links TRBV27 with TRBJ2-7; no clear D gene. Per the germline V gene, CDR1 is MNHEY and CDR2 is SMNVEV (reference sequence). This CDR3 comprises 15 residues. Trimming took off 5 bases at V and 0 bases at J, with 14 bases between the two ends. CDR3: CASSLGRTSSYEQYF. CDR3 nucleotides: TGTGCCAGCAGTCTTGGACGGACGAGCTCCTACGAGCAGTACTTC.

V usage is TRBV9 and J usage is TRBJ2-7; 8 nucleotides match TRBD2. Germline-derived CDR1 and CDR2 are SGDLS and YYNGEE. The CDR3 consists of 15 residues. The J segment lost 1 base and the V segment lost 0 bases, leaving 3 bases of the junction unmatched. CDR3 coding DNA: TGTGCCAGCAGCGTAGGCGGGGGGACTTCCTACGAGCAGTACTTC. It specifies CASSVGGGTSYEQYF.

The V gene is TRBV5-4, the J gene TRBJ2-2; possible D gene TRBD2, 6 bases. The CDR3 extends over 15 amino acids. The germline CDR1 and CDR2 sequences are SGHNT and YYREEE (reference sequence). Between the trimmed V and J ends, which lost 4 bases and 0 bases, there was a span of 10 bases. The CDR3 sequence is CASSGGLTNTGELFF. CDR3 nucleotide sequence: TGTGCCAGCAGCGGGGGACTCACGAACACCGGGGAGCTGTTTTTT.

This rearrangement joins TRBV5-1 to TRBJ2-2; 9 bases align to TRBD1. Germline lookup yields CDR1 SGHRS and CDR2 YFSETQ. The CDR3 covers 15 residues. The V segment lost 1 base and the J segment 4 bases; nucleotides outside the gene matches: 2. The chain's CDR3 is CASSLKDRGTGELFF. CDR3 coding DNA: TGCGCCAGCAGCTTGAAGGACAGGGGCACCGGGGAGCTGTTTTTT.

The V and J genes are TRBV19 and TRBJ2-7; TRBD2 matches at 9 bases. V was clipped by 8 bases and J by 4 bases; unmatched bases: 6. The CDR3 has 13 amino acids. Germline values: CDR1 LNHDA, CDR2 SQIVND (reference sequence). The CDR3 region has the DNA TGTGCCAGTCGGCGGGGGGGTAGGTACGAGCAGTACTTC. It translates to CASRRGGRYEQYF.